This paragraph reports one TCR beta chain. Its antigen is as yet unknown. The sample originates from a study of OX40 agonist ivuxolimab in advanced cancers. Whole-study context: Patients assigned to dose escalation were diagnosed with hepatocellular carcinoma, melanoma, renal cell or head and neck cancer. Study results and limitations: Not determined was the antigen specificity of the expanded peripheral T cells. Some nonresponders additionally presented with little normalized T-cell clonal expansion.

Generated by immunoSEQ multiplex PCR, the TCRdb table keeps only in-frame clones and is missing some. The profile shows about 150,000 clones, approximately 94% of them singletons. CDR3 length equals 13 residues. Germline assignment: CDR1 MRHNA and CDR2 SNTAGT. The V gene lost 3 bases and the J gene lost 7 bases, with 11 bases spanning the gap. Autoimmune disease history or systemic immunosuppression meant exclusion. Sequences were derived from CD4+ or CD8+ T cells sorted from blood, sampled in a trial of the OX40 agonist ivuxolimab. The chain uses TRBV6-4 and TRBJ2-3; the D gene could be TRBD1 or TRBD2 (5 bases each). The source is an adult with an advanced solid tumor such as melanoma, head and neck, liver or kidney cancer. The CDR3 sequence is CASSEGTVNTQYF. CDR3 DNA: TGTGCCAGCAGTGAAGGGACCGTTAATACGCAGTATTTT.